Below are 9 T cell receptor beta chains sequenced from a single sample in a study of breast tumors, draining lymph nodes, adjacent tissues. TCRdb re-analysed the multiplex PCR reads in MiXCR, keeping a single row per CDR3 protein. In the table there are about 270,000 distinct CDR3 sequences, over 25% of which are singletons. Breast cancer patients provided tissue from their axillary draining lymph nodes. The sequenced sample was axillary lymph node tissue. The receptors originated from a female donor with breast cancer. Some clones in this sample may be carry-over from other donors' samples.

This clonotype was seen a handful of times. J is TRBJ1-3 and V is TRBV9; TRBD1 is a possible D gene (6 bases). This CDR3 is built from 19 residues. Germline V gene data show CDR1 as SGDLS and CDR2 as YYNGEE. V was shortened by 0 bases and J by 3 bases, with 22 bases between the two germline ends. The CDR3 sequence is CASSVEGGGKVPGGNTIYF. In DNA form, the CDR3 reads TGTGCCAGCAGCGTAGAGGGGGGGGGTAAGGTTCCCGGTGGAAACACCATATATTTT.

Details on this clonotype: Compared with germline, one end of the junction differs, possibly owing to a read error. This chain connects TRBV30 to TRBJ1-2, with 10 bases that match TRBD1. The length of the CDR3 is 14 residues. Germline lookup yields CDR1 GTSNPN and CDR2 SVGIG (reference sequence). In DNA form, the CDR3 reads TGTGCCTGGAGCACGGGACAGGGGATCTATGGCAACACCTTC. Its protein product is CAWSTGQGIYGNTF.

This clonotype was counted at least ten times. The V and J genes are TRBV11-3 and TRBJ1-6, with 10 bases matching TRBD1. V shed 1 base, J shed 6 bases, and the junction held 6 bases outside the gene matches. The CDR3 has 17 amino acids. Germline CDR1 and CDR2: SGHNT and YENEEA. The CDR3 sequence: CASSLAGTGVGNSPLHF. CDR3 coding DNA: TGTGCCAGCAGCTTAGCCGGGACAGGGGTCGGTAATTCACCCCTCCACTTT.

On this clonotype itself: Possible read error: a much larger clone is one base away. This rearrangement joins TRBV11-2 to TRBJ2-1, with D unresolved. Germline-derived CDR1 and CDR2 are SGHAT and FQNNGV. The CDR3 loop spans 10 amino acids. CDR3 in DNA: TGTGCCGCCGGTGGCCTCGAGCAGTCCTTC. Its translation: CAAGGLEQSF.

To note about this clonotype: It is likely a read error, because the conserved phenylalanine at the end of the CDR3 is missing. The DNA is left out, because the CDR3 cannot be placed on it with certainty; the CDR3 is given as TCRdb lists it. The chain uses TRBV19 and TRBJ1-2. The CDR3 is 12 residues long, ends included. CDR1 and CDR2 (germline): LNHDA, SQIVND (reference sequence). The CDR3 loop reads CASSNYNYGHTS.

This clonotype was picked up many times. V is TRBV2 and J is TRBJ2-1; perhaps TRBD2 as D (5 bases). CDR3 length: 16 residues. V lost 5 bases, J lost 0 bases, and 14 bases lay in between. Germline assignment: CDR1 SNHLY and CDR2 FYNNEI. CDR3: CASSSGRASSYNEQFF. The CDR3 bases are TGTGCCAGCAGTAGCGGTCGGGCGAGCTCCTACAATGAGCAGTTCTTC.

Note on this clonotype: Given a much more abundant clone one base away, this may be a read error. The chain recombines TRBV4-2 with TRBJ2-3; 9 bases line up with TRBD1. The CDR3 is 19 amino acids. Germline CDR1 LGHNA, CDR2 YNFKEQ. After removal of 2 bases from V and 0 bases from J, the junction contained 12 bases not matched to a gene. The CDR3: CASSQKGHRDRASTDTQYF. The DNA for the CDR3 is TGTGCCAGCAGCCAAAAGGGTCACCGGGACAGGGCGAGCACAGATACGCAGTATTTT.

On this clonotype itself: A clone one base away is much larger, so this may be a read error. The chain combines TRBV9 with TRBJ2-1; TRBD1 aligns across 7 bases. Per the germline V gene, CDR1 is SGDLS and CDR2 is YYNGEE. The CDR3 is 16 amino acids. The CDR3, as DNA: TGTGCCAGCAGCCTGAAGACAGGGAACTTCTACAATGGGCAGTTCTTC. Its translation is CASSLKTGNFYNGQFF.

This clonotype has a count of ten or more. The V call is TRBV5-1, the J call TRBJ2-1; D is uncertain. The CDR3 loop spans 15 amino acids. Trimming took off 2 bases at V and 0 bases at J, with 9 bases between the two ends. Germline V gene data show CDR1 as SGHRS and CDR2 as YFSETQ. The CDR3 DNA reads as TGCGCCAGCAGCTTTTCTCAAAGCTCCTACAATGAGCAGTTCTTC. This translates into CASSFSQSSYNEQFF.